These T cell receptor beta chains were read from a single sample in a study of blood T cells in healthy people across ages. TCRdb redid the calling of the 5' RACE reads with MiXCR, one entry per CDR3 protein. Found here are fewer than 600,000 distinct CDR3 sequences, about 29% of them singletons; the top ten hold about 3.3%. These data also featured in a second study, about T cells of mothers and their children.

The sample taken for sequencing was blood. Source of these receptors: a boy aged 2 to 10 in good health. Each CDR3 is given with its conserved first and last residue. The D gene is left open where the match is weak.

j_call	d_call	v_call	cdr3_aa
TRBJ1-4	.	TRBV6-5	CASSYSLAAHNEKLFF
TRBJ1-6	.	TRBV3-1	CASSQGLNSPLHF
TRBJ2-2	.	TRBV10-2	CASSEDKGRVVVKEELFF
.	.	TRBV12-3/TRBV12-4	CASIQGPPSGAYNEQFF
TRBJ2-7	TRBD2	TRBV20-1	CSASKSGGSIREQYF
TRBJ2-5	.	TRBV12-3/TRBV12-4	CASSLSGREETQYF
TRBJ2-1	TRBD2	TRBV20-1	CSARDTTSGYNEQFF
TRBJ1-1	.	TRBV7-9	CASSPKFDGPNTEAFF
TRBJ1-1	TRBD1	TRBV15	CATSSPQGVLNTEAFF
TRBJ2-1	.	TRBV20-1	CSATSRTGYNEQFF
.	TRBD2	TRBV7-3	CASSFGRGGLNEQFF
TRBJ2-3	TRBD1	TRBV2	CASLTGLSVTDTQYF
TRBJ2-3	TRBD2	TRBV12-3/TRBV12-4	CASRETSGESTDTRYF
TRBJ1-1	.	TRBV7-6	CASSLSGRRNTEAFF
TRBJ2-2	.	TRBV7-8	CASSLGIRGNTGELFF
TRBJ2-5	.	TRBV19	CATLTGQGQETQYF
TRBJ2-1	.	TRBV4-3	CASSHLTGGEEQFF
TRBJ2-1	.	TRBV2	CASSFSYYNEQFF
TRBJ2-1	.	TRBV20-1	CSAVRGGNSYNEQFF
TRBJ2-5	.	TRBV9	CASSVGNSWWETQYF